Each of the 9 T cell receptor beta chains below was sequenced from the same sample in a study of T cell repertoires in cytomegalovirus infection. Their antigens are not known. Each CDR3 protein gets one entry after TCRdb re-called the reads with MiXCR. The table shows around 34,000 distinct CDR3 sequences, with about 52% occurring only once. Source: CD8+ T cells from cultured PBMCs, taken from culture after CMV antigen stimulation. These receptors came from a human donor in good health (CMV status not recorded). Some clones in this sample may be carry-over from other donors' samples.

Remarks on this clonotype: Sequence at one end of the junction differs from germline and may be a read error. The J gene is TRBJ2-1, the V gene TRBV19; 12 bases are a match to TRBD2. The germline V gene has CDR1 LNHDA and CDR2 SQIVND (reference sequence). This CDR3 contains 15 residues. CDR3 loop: CASSIASGRVDEQFF. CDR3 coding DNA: TGTGCCAGCAGTATAGCTAGCGGGAGGGTGGATGAGCAGTTCTTC.

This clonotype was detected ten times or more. The CDR3 spells CASSLEGTASYEQYF. As DNA, the CDR3 is TGTGCCAGCAGCTTAGAAGGGACAGCCTCCTACGAGCAGTACTTC. The V gene is TRBV7-6, the J gene TRBJ2-7; 7 positions agree with TRBD1. Germline CDR1 is SGHVS and CDR2 is FNYEAQ. V gave up 1 base and J gave up 0 bases; unmatched junction bases: 3. The CDR3 is 15 amino acids.

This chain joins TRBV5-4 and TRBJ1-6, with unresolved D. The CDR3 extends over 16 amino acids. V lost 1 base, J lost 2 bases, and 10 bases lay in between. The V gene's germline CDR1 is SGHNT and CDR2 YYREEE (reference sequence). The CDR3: CASSLKREAYNSPLHF. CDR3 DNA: TGTGCCAGCAGCTTGAAGAGGGAGGCCTATAATTCACCCCTCCACTTT.

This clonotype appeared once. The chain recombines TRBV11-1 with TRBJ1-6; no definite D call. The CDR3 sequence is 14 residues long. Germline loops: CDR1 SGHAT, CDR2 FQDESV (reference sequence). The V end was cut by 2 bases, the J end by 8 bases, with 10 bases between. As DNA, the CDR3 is TGTGCCAGCAGCTTACGGGAGCGGTATTCACCCCTCCACTTT. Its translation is CASSLRERYSPLHF. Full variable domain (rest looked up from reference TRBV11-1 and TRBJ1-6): EAEVAQSPRYKITEKSQAVAFWCDPISGHATLYWYRQILGQGPELLVQFQDESVVDDSQLPKDRFSAERLKGVDSTLKIQPAELGDSAMYLCASSLRERYSPLHFGNGTRLTVT.

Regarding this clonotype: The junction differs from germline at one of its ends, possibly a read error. DNA for the CDR3: TGTGCTAGCAGCTCGACAGGGAACCGTCAAGAGACCCAGTACTTC. It codes for CASSSTGNRQETQYF. The V and J genes are TRBV7-7 and TRBJ2-5, with 7 bases aligning to TRBD1. Germline CDR1 and CDR2: SSHAT and FNYEAQ (reference sequence). The CDR3 has 15 residues.

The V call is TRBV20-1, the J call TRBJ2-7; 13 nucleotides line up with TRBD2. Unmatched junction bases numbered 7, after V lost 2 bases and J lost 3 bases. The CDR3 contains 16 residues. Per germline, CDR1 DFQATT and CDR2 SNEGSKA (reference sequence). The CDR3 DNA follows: TGCAGTGCTAGAATTCCGGGACTAGCGGGAATCTACGAGCAGTACTTC. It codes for CSARIPGLAGIYEQYF.

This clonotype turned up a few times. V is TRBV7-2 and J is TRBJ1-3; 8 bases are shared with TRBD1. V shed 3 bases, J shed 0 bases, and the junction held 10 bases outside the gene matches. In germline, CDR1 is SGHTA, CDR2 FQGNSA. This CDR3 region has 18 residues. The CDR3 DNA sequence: TGTGCCAGCAGCTTTCCAGGGGGCAGGGGAAGCTCTGGAAACACCATATATTTT. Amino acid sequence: CASSFPGGRGSSGNTIYF.

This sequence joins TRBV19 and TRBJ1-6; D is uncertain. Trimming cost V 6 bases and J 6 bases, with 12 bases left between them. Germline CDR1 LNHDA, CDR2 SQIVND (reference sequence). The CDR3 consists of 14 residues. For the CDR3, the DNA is TGTGCCAGTAGGAACGGACGGACTAATTCACCCCTCCACTTT. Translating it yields CASRNGRTNSPLHF.

The CDR3: CASSLERGSTGELFF. Here the CDR3 DNA reads TGTGCCAGCAGCTTGGAAAGGGGGAGCACCGGGGAGCTGTTTTTT. This chain joins TRBV5-4 and TRBJ2-2; D may be TRBD1 (6 bases). There are 15 residues in the CDR3. V dropped 0 bases and J dropped 4 bases, with 10 bases sitting between them. Germline V gene sequence: CDR1 SGHNT, CDR2 YYREEE (reference sequence).